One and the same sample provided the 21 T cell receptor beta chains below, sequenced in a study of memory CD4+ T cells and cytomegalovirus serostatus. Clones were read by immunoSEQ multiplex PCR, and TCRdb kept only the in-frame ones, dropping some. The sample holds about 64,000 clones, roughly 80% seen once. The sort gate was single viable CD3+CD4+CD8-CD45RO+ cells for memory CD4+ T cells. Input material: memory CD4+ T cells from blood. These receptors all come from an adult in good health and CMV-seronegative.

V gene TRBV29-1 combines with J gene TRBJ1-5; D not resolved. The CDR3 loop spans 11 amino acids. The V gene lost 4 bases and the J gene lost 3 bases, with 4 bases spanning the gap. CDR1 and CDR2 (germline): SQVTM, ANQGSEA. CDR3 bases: TGCAGCGTTGGTGTCAATCAGCCCCAGCATTTT. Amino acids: CSVGVNQPQHF.

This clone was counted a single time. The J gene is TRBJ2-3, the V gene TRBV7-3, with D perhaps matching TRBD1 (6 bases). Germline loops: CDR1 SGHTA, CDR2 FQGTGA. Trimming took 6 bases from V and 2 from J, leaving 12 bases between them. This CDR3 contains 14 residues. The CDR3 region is CASRRTANTDTQYF. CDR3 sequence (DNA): TGTGCCAGCAGAAGGACAGCCAACACAGATACGCAGTATTTT.

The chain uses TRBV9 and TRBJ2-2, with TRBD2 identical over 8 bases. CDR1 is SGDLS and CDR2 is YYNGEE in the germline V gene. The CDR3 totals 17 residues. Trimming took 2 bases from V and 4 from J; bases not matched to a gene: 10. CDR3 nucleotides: TGTGCCAGCAGCGTGGTTAGCGGGATAGTGTCCACCGGGGAGCTGTTTTTT. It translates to CASSVVSGIVSTGELFF.

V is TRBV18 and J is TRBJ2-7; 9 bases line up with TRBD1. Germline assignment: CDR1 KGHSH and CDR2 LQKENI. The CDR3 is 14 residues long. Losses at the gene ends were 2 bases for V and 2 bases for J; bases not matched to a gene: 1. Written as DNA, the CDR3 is TGTGCCAGCTCACCAAGGGACAGGGCCTACGAGCAGTACTTC. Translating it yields CASSPRDRAYEQYF.

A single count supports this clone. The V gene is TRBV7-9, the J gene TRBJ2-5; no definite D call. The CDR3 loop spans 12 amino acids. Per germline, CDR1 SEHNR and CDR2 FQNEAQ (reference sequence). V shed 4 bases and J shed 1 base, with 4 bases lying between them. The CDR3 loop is CASSWVQETQYF. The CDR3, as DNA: TGTGCCAGCAGCTGGGTCCAAGAGACCCAGTACTTC.

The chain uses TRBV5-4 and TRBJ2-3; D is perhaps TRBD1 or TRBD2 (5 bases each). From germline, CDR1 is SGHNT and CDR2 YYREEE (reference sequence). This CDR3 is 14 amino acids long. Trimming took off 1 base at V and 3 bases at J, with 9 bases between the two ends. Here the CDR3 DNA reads TGTGCCAGCAGCTTGCGGGACGGTACAGATACGCAGTATTTT. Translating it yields CASSLRDGTDTQYF. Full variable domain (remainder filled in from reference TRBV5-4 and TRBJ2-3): ETGVTQSPTHLIKTRGQQVTLRCSSQSGHNTVSWYQQALGQGPQFIFQYYREEENGRGNFPPRFSGLQFPNYSSELNVNALELDDSALYLCASSLRDGTDTQYFGPGTRLTVL.

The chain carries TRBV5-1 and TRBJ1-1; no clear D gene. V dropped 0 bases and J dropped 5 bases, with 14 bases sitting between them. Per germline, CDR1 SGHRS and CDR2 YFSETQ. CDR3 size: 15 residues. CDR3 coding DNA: TGCGCCAGCAGCTTGGGTGCCAGCCGTTGGACTGAAGCTTTCTTT. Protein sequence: CASSLGASRWTEAFF. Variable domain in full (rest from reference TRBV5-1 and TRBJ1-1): KAGVTQTPRYLIKTRGQQVTLSCSPISGHRSVSWYQQTPGQGLQFLFEYFSETQRNKGNFPGRFSGRQFSNSRSEMNVSTLELGDSALYLCASSLGASRWTEAFFGQGTRLTVV.

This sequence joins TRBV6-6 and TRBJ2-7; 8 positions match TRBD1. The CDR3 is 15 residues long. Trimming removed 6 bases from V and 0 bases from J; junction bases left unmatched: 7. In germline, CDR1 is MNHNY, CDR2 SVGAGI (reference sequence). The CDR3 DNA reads TGTGCCAGCAGGGAACAGGGGGTGAGCTCCTACGAGCAGTACTTC. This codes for CASREQGVSSYEQYF.

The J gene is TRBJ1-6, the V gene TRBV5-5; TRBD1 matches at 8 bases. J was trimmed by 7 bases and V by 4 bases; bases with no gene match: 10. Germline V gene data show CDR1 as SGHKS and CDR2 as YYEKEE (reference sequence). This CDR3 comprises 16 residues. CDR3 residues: CASSTLRQGTNSPLHF. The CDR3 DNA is TGTGCCAGCAGCACCCTACGACAGGGGACGAATTCACCCCTCCACTTT.

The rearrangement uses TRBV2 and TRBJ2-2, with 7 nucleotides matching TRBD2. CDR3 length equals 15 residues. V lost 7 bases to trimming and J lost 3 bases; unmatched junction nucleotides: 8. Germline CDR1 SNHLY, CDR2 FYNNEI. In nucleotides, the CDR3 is TGTGCCAGCACGCAGGGTACTAGCGACACCGGGGAGCTGTTTTTT. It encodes CASTQGTSDTGELFF. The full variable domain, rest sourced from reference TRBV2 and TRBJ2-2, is EPEVTQTPSHQVTQMGQEVILRCVPISNHLYFYWYRQILGQKVEFLVSFYNNEISEKSEIFDDQFSVERPDGSNFTLKIRSTKLEDSAMYFCASTQGTSDTGELFFGEGSRLTVL.

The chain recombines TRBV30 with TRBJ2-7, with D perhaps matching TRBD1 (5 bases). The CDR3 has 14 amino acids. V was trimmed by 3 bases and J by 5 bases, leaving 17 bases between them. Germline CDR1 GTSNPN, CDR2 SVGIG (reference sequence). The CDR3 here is CAWSEVGVGDEQYF. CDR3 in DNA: TGTGCCTGGAGCGAGGTAGGGGTCGGAGACGAGCAGTACTTC.

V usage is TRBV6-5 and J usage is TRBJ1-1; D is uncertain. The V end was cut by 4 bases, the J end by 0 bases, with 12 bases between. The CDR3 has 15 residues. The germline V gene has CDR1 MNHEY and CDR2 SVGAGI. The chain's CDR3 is CASSWVAGMNTEAFF. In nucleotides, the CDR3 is TGTGCCAGCAGTTGGGTCGCGGGGATGAACACTGAAGCTTTCTTT.

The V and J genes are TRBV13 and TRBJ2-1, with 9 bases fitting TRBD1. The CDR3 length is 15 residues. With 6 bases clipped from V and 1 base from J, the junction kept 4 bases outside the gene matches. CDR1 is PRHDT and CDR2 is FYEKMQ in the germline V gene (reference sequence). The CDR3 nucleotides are TGTGCCAGCAGGAGGACAGGGGAGTCCTACAATGAGCAGTTCTTC. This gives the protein CASRRTGESYNEQFF.

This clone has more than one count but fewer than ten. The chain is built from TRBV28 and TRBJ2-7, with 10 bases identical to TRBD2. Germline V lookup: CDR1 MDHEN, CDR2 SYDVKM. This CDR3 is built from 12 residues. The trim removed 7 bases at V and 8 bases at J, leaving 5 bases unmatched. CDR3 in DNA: TGTGCCAGCATTTCAGCGGGAGGGAAGCAGTACTTC. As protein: CASISAGGKQYF.

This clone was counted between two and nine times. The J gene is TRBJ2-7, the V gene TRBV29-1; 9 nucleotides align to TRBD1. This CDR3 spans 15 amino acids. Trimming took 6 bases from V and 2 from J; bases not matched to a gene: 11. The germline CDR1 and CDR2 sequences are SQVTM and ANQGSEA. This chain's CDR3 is CSVSPPGQGPYEQYF. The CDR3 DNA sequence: TGCAGCGTGAGCCCACCGGGACAGGGTCCCTACGAGCAGTACTTC.

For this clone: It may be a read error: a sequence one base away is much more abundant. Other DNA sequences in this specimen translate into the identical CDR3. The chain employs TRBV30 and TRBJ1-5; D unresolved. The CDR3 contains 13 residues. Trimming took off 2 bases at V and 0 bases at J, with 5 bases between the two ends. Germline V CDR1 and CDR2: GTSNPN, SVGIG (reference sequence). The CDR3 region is CAWSRDSNQPQHF. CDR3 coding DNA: TGTGCCTGGAGTAGAGATAGCAATCAGCCCCAGCATTTT.

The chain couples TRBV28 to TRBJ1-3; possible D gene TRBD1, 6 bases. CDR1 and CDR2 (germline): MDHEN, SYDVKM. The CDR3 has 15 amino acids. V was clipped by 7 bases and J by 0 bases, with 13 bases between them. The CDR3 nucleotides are TGTGCCAGCACTACAGGGTCCAACTCTGGAAACACCATATATTTT. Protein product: CASTTGSNSGNTIYF.

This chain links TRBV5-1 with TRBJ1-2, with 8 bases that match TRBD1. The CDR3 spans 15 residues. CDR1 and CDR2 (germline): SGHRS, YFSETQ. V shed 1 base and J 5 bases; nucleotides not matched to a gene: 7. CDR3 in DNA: TGCGCCAGCAGCTTGCGTCCGGGACAGGAATATGGCTACACCTTC. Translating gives CASSLRPGQEYGYTF.

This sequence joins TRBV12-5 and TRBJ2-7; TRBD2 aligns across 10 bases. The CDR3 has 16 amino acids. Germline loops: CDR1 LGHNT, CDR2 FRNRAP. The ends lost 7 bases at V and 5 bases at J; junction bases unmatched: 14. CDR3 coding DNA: TGTGCTAGTGTTAGGGCTAGCGGGGGTTCGGGGGACGAGCAGTACTTC. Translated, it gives CASVRASGGSGDEQYF.

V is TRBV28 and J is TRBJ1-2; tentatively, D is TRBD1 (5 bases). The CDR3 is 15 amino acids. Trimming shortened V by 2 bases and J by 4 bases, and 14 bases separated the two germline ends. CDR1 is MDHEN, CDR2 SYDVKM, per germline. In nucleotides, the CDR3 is TGTGCCAGCAGTTTACGGGACGTGGGGGTCTATGGCTACACCTTC. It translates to CASSLRDVGVYGYTF.

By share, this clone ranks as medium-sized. CDR3 residues: CASIPTTGRTTGYTF. CDR3 coding DNA: TGTGCCAGTATCCCCACGACAGGGCGGACGACTGGCTACACCTTC. This rearrangement joins TRBV19 to TRBJ1-2, with 7 bases identical to TRBD1. CDR1 is LNHDA, CDR2 SQIVND, per germline (reference sequence). V shed 7 bases, J shed 7 bases, and the junction held 15 bases outside the gene matches. CDR3 size: 15 residues.